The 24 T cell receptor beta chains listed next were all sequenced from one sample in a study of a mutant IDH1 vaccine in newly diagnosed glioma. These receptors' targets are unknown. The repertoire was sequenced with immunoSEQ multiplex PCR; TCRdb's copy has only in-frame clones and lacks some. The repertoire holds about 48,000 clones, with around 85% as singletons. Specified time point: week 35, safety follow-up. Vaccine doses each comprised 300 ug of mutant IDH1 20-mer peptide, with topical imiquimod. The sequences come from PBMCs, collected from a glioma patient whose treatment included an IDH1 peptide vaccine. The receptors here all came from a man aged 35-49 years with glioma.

The CDR3 DNA reads TGTGCCAGCAGTTTGGACCTAAACTATGGCTACACCTTC. Encoded protein: CASSLDLNYGYTF. V gene TRBV6-1 combines with J gene TRBJ1-2, with D uncertain. Germline CDR1 and CDR2: MNHNS and SASEGT. This CDR3 comprises 13 residues. The V end lost 5 bases, the J end lost 2 bases, and 9 bases lay between the germline ends.

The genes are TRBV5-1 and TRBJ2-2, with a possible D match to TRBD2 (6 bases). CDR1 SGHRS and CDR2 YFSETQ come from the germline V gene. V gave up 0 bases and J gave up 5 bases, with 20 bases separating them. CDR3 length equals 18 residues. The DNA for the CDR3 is TGCGCCAGCAGCTTGGTAGGAGGAGGGCCCCAGAGGACCGGGGAGCTGTTTTTT. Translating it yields CASSLVGGGPQRTGELFF.

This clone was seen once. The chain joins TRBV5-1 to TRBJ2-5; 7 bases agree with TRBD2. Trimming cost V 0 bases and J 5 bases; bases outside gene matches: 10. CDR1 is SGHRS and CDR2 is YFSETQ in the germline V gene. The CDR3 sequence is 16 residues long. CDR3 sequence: CASSLVYGDSGETQYF. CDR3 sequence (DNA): TGCGCCAGCAGCTTGGTGTATGGGGATAGCGGGGAGACCCAGTACTTC. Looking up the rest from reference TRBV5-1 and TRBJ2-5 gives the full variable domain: KAGVTQTPRYLIKTRGQQVTLSCSPISGHRSVSWYQQTPGQGLQFLFEYFSETQRNKGNFPGRFSGRQFSNSRSEMNVSTLELGDSALYLCASSLVYGDSGETQYFGPGTRLLVL.

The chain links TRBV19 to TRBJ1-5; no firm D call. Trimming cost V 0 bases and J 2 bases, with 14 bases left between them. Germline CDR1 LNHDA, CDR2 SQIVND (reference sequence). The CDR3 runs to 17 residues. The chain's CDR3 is CASSIDPGKNGNQPQHF. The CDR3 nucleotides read TGTGCCAGTAGTATAGATCCCGGTAAAAATGGCAATCAGCCCCAGCATTTT.

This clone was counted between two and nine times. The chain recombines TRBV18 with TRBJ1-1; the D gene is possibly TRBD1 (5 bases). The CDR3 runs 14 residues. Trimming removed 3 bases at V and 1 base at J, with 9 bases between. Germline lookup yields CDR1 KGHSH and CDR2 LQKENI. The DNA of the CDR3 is TGTGCCAGCTCACCTTCGGGGGAGAACACTGAAGCTTTCTTT. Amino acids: CASSPSGENTEAFF.

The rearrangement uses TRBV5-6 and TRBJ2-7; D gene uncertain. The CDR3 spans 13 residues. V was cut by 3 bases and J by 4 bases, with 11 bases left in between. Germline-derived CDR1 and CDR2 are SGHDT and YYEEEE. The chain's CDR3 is CASSSTDAYEQYF. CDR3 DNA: TGTGCCAGCAGCTCGACGGACGCGTACGAGCAGTACTTC.

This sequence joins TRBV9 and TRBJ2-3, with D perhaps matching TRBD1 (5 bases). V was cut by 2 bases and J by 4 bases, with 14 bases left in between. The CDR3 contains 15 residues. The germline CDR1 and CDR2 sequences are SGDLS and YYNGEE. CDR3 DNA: TGTGCCAGCAGCGTTACAGGAAGGGGATCAGATACGCAGTATTTT. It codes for CASSVTGRGSDTQYF. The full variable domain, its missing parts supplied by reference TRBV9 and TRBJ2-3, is DSGVTQTPKHLITATGQRVTLRCSPRSGDLSVYWYQQSLDQGLQFLIQYYNGEERAKGNILERFSAQQFPDLHSELNLSSLELGDSALYFCASSVTGRGSDTQYFGPGTRLTVL.

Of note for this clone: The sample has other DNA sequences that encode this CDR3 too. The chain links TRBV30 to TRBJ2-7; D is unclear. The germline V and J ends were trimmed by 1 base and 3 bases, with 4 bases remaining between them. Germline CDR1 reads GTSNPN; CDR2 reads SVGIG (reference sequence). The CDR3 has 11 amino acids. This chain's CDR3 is CAWSASYEQYF. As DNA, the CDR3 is TGTGCCTGGAGTGCCAGCTACGAGCAGTACTTC.

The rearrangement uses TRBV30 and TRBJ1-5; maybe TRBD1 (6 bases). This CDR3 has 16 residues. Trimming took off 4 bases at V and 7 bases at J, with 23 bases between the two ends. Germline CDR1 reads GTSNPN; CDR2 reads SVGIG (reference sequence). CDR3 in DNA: TGTGCCTGGACCGCCGGGGGGGGGCTTGGAGGCCAGCCCCAGCATTTT. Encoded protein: CAWTAGGGLGGQPQHF.

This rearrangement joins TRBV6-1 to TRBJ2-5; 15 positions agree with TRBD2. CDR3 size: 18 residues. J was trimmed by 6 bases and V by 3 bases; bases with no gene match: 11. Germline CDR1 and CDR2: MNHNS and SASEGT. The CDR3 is CASSDGLAGGPRRKTQYF. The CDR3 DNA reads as TGTGCCAGCAGTGACGGACTAGCGGGGGGGCCGAGGAGAAAGACCCAGTACTTC.

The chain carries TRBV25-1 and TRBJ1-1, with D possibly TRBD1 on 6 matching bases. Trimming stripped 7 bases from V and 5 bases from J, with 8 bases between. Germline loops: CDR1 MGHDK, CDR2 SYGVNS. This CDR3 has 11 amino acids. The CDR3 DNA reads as TGTGCCAGCAAAAGGGGGACTGAAGCTTTCTTT. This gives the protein CASKRGTEAFF.

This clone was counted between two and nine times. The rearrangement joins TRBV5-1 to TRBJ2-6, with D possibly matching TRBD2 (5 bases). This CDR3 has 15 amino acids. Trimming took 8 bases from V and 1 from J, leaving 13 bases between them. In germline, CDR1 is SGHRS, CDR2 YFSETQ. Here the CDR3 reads CASKPSPSGANVLTF. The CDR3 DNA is TGCGCCAGTAAACCTAGCCCATCTGGGGCCAACGTCCTGACTTTC.

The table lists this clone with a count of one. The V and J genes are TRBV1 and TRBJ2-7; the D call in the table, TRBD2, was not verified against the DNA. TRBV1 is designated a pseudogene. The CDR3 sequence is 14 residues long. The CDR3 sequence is CTSSRGWGVDEQYF. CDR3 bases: TGCACCAGCAGCCGAGGATGGGGGGTAGACGAGCAGTACTTC.

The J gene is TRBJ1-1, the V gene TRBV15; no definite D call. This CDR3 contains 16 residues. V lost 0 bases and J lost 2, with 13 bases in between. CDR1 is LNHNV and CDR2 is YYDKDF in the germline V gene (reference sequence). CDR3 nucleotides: TGTGCCACCAGCAGAGAGGTCGTACGGTCAAACACTGAAGCTTTCTTT. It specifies CATSREVVRSNTEAFF.

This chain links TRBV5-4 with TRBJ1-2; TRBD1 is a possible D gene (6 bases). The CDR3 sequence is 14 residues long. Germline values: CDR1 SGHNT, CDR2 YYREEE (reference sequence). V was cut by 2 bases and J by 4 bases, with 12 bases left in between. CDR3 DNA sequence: TGTGCCAGCAGCTTTCCACAGGGAAGCTATGGCTACACCTTC. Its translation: CASSFPQGSYGYTF.

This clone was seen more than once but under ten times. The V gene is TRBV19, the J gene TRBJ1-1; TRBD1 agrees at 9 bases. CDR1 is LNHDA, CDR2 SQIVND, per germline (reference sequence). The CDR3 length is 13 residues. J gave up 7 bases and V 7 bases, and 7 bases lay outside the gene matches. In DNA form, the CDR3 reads TGTGCCAGTATGGGACAGGGCTGGGGTGAAGCTTTCTTT. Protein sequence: CASMGQGWGEAFF.

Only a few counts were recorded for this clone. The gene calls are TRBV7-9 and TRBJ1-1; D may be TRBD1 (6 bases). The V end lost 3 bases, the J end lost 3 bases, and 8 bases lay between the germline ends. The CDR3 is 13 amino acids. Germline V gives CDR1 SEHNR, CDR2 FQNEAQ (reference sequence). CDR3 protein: CASSFTGHTEAFF. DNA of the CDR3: TGTGCCAGCAGCTTTACAGGGCACACTGAAGCTTTCTTT.

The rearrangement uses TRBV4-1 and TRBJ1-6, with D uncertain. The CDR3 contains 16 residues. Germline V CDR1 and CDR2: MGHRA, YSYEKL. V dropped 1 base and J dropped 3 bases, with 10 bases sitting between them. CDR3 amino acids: CASSQVRENYNSPLHF. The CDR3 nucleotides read TGCGCCAGCAGCCAAGTAAGGGAGAACTATAATTCACCCCTCCACTTT.

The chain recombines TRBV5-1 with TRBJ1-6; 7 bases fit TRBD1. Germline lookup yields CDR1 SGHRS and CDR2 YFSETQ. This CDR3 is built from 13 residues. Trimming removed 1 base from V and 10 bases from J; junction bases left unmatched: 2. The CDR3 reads CASSLQGGSPLHF. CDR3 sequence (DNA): TGCGCCAGCAGCTTGCAAGGGGGCTCACCCCTCCACTTT. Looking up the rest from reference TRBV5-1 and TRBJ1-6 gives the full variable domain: KAGVTQTPRYLIKTRGQQVTLSCSPISGHRSVSWYQQTPGQGLQFLFEYFSETQRNKGNFPGRFSGRQFSNSRSEMNVSTLELGDSALYLCASSLQGGSPLHFGNGTRLTVT.

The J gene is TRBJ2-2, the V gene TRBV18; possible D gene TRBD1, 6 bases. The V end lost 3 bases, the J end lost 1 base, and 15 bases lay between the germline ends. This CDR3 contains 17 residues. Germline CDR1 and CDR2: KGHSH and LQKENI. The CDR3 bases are TGTGCCAGCTCACCCTCTCAGGGGAGTGGGAACACCGGGGAGCTGTTTTTT. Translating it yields CASSPSQGSGNTGELFF.

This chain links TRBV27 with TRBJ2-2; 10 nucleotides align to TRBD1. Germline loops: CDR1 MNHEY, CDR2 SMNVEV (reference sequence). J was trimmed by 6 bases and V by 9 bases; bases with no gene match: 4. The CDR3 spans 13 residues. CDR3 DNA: TGTGCCAGAGTTGGACAGGGGGCCGGGGAGCTGTTTTTT. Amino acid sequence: CARVGQGAGELFF.

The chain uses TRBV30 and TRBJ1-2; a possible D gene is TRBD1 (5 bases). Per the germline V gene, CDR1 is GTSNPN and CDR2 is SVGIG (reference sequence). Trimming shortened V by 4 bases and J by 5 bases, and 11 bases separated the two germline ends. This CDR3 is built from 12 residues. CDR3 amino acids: CAWKSGIYGYTF. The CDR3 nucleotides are TGTGCCTGGAAATCAGGGATTTATGGCTACACCTTC.

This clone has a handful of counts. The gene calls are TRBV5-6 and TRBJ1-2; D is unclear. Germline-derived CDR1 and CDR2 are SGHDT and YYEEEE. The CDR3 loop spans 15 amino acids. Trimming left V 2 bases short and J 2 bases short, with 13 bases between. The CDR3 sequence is CASSLILKGNYGYTF. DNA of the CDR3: TGTGCCAGCAGCTTAATCTTAAAGGGCAACTATGGCTACACCTTC. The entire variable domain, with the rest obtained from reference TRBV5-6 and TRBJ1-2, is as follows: DAGVTQSPTHLIKTRGQQVTLRCSPKSGHDTVSWYQQALGQGPQFIFQYYEEEERQRGNFPDRFSGHQFPNYSSELNVNALLLGDSALYLCASSLILKGNYGYTFGSGTRLTVV.

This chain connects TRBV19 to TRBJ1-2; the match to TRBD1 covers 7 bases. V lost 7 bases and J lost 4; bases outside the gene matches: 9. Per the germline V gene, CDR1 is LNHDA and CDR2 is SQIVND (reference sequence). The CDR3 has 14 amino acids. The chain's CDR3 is CASTTPGQLYGYTF. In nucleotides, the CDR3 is TGTGCCAGTACCACACCGGGACAGCTCTATGGCTACACCTTC.